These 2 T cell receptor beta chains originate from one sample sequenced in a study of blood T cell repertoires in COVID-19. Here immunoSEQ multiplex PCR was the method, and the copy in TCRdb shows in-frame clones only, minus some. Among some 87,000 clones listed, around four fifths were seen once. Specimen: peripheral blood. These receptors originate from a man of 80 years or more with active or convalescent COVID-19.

The CDR3 DNA is TGTGCCAGCAGTCTGAACAGAGCAACTAATGAAAAACTGTTTTTT. Translated: CASSLNRATNEKLFF. The chain recombines TRBV2 with TRBJ1-4, with unresolved D. From germline, CDR1 is SNHLY and CDR2 FYNNEI. CDR3 length equals 15 residues. V lost 5 bases to trimming and J lost 0 bases, with 10 bases between them. Looking up the rest from reference TRBV2 and TRBJ1-4 gives the full variable domain: EPEVTQTPSHQVTQMGQEVILRCVPISNHLYFYWYRQILGQKVEFLVSFYNNEISEKSEIFDDQFSVERPDGSNFTLKIRSTKLEDSAMYFCASSLNRATNEKLFFGSGTQLSVL.

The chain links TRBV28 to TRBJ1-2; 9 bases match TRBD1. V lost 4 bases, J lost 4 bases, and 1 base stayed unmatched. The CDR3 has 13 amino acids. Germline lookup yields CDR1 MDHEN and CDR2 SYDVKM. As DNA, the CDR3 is TGTGCCAGCAGTTGGACAGGGGCCTATGGCTACACCTTC. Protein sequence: CASSWTGAYGYTF.